The 19 T cell receptor beta chains presented below share a single source sample, sequenced in a study of tumor-infiltrating lymphocytes in localized non-small cell lung cancer. Produced via immunoSEQ multiplex PCR; TCRdb's table is partial and in-frame only. This sample has about 15,000 clones, with roughly 71% found just once. The specimen sequenced was lung tumor tissue. The receptors come from a human donor with non-small cell lung cancer.

The chain uses TRBV5-1 and TRBJ2-3; 15 nucleotides match TRBD2. V dropped 4 bases and J dropped 9; count of bases not matched to a gene: 3. Germline V gene data show CDR1 as SGHRS and CDR2 as YFSETQ. The CDR3 covers 14 residues. The CDR3 spells CASSPGLAGGTQYF. CDR3 sequence (DNA): TGCGCCAGCAGCCCGGGACTAGCGGGAGGAACGCAGTATTTT.

Of note for this clone: A junction boundary mismatches the germline segment, possibly from a read error. The V call is TRBV7-6, the J call TRBJ1-2, with D maybe TRBD1 (5 bases). The CDR3 contains 12 residues. Looked up from germline, CDR1 is SGHVS and CDR2 is FNYEAQ. CDR3 in DNA: TGTGCCAGCAGCTTAGGGGGGTATGACTACACCTTC. It is translated as CASSLGGYDYTF.

The chain employs TRBV7-6 and TRBJ2-1; the D is unclear. Between the trimmed V and J ends, which lost 1 base and 6 bases, there was a span of 13 bases. The length of the CDR3 is 15 residues. CDR1 is SGHVS and CDR2 is FNYEAQ in the germline V gene. CDR3 nucleotides: TGTGCCAGCAGCTTAGGGGCCGGCCTTACCAATGAGCAGTTCTTC. Its protein product is CASSLGAGLTNEQFF.

This clone was found a few times. The V call is TRBV6-6, the J call TRBJ2-2; 9 positions agree with TRBD2. Germline V CDR1 and CDR2: MNHNY, SVGAGI (reference sequence). The length of the CDR3 is 16 residues. V lost 7 bases to trimming and J lost 4 bases; unmatched junction nucleotides: 10. The CDR3 nucleotides are TGTGCCAGCACGCTAGCGGGACTTAGGGTCACCGGGGAGCTGTTTTTT. This codes for CASTLAGLRVTGELFF.

The chain uses TRBV5-4 and TRBJ1-1; 10 bases are shared with TRBD1. Germline CDR1 SGHNT, CDR2 YYREEE (reference sequence). Losses at the gene ends were 4 bases for V and 4 bases for J; bases not matched to a gene: 10. There are 16 residues in the CDR3. The CDR3 is CASSIGTGAVGTEAFF. DNA of the CDR3: TGTGCCAGCAGCATAGGGACAGGGGCCGTGGGCACTGAAGCTTTCTTT.

This clone was observed a handful of times. This chain uses TRBV2 with TRBJ2-5, with TRBD1 as a possible D gene (6 bases). Trimming took 8 bases from V and 4 from J, leaving 17 bases between them. The CDR3 has 14 amino acids. The germline gives CDR1 SNHLY, CDR2 FYNNEI. CDR3 nucleotides: TGTGCCAGCGGTGCCACCACAGGGCTAGAGACCCAGTACTTC. Its translation is CASGATTGLETQYF.

V usage is TRBV5-1 and J usage is TRBJ2-5; perhaps TRBD2 as D (6 bases). The V gene's germline CDR1 is SGHRS and CDR2 YFSETQ. V was trimmed by 5 bases and J by 9 bases, leaving 14 bases between them. The CDR3 is made up of 12 amino acids. This chain's CDR3 is CASRIGTLPQYF. In nucleotides, the CDR3 is TGCGCCAGCAGAATCGGGACTTTGCCCCAGTACTTC.

This clone was observed a handful of times. This chain links TRBV18 with TRBJ1-1; no reliable D call. Between the trimmed V and J ends, which lost 2 bases and 1 base, there was a span of 5 bases. This CDR3 region has 13 residues. CDR1 and CDR2 from the germline V gene are KGHSH and LQKENI. CDR3 sequence reads: CASSPVKNTEAFF. The CDR3 nucleotides are TGTGCCAGCTCACCAGTCAAGAACACTGAAGCTTTCTTT.

The genes are TRBV6-5 and TRBJ1-1; D remains unclear. The CDR3 extends over 14 amino acids. V was pared by 6 bases and J by 3 bases, with 14 bases between. Germline V lookup: CDR1 MNHEY, CDR2 SVGAGI. In DNA, the CDR3 is TGTGCCAGCAGCTCACCCAACCTATACACTGAAGCTTTCTTT. It encodes CASSSPNLYTEAFF.

The V gene is TRBV7-2, the J gene TRBJ2-7, with no clear D. Germline CDR1 reads SGHTA; CDR2 reads FQGNSA. This CDR3 spans 14 amino acids. The germline V and J ends were trimmed by 1 base and 2 bases, with 9 bases remaining between them. The CDR3 sequence: CASSLVGSAYEQYF. The CDR3 DNA follows: TGTGCCAGCAGCTTAGTGGGCTCGGCCTACGAGCAGTACTTC.

This clone came up once. This sequence joins TRBV4-3 and TRBJ1-4; TRBD1 agrees at 9 bases. The V gene end was trimmed by 0 bases and the J gene end by 6 bases; junction bases not matched to a gene: 11. The CDR3 covers 18 residues. Per germline, CDR1 LGHNA and CDR2 YSLEER. The DNA for the CDR3 is TGCGCCAGCAGCCAAGATATCACAGGGGGCTATAGGCATGAAAAACTGTTTTTT. It codes for CASSQDITGGYRHEKLFF.

The chain uses TRBV28 and TRBJ2-7, with 15 bases aligning to TRBD2. V trimming: 5 bases; J trimming: 0 bases; junction bases outside the gene matches: 11. The CDR3 is 19 residues long. Germline CDR1 reads MDHEN; CDR2 reads SYDVKM. CDR3 in amino acids: CASSPRTSGRAQGSYEQYF. The CDR3 DNA follows: TGTGCCAGCAGTCCACGGACTAGCGGGAGGGCCCAAGGCTCCTACGAGCAGTACTTC.

Judged by abundance, this clone is medium-sized. The CDR3 nucleotides read TGTGCCAGCACGGACATCCGGAACACCGGGGAGCTGTTTTTT. Its translation is CASTDIRNTGELFF. The chain carries TRBV5-4 and TRBJ2-2; possibly TRBD1 for D (5 bases). The CDR3 loop spans 14 amino acids. CDR1 is SGHNT and CDR2 is YYREEE in the germline V gene (reference sequence). Trimming took off 6 bases at V and 1 base at J, with 10 bases between the two ends.

This clone is classed as medium-sized. The chain employs TRBV6-5 and TRBJ1-2, with D hard to call. Germline V lookup: CDR1 MNHEY, CDR2 SVGAGI. The CDR3 consists of 12 residues. V lost 6 bases, J lost 6 bases, and 11 bases lay in between. The CDR3 sequence is CASRNRGHGYTF. The CDR3 DNA reads as TGTGCCAGCAGGAACAGAGGCCATGGCTACACCTTC.

This clone has more than one count but fewer than ten. CDR3 loop: CASSPPSQGASGNTIYF. CDR3 in DNA: TGTGCCAGCTCACCACCCTCACAGGGGGCTTCTGGAAACACCATATATTTT. The gene calls are TRBV18 and TRBJ1-3; 9 bases are a match to TRBD1. The CDR3 covers 17 residues. V lost 0 bases and J lost 1; bases outside the gene matches: 4. Germline V CDR1 and CDR2: KGHSH, LQKENI.

The chain joins TRBV28 to TRBJ2-7; TRBD2 might be the D (5 bases). V was shortened by 5 bases and J by 5 bases, with 22 bases between the two germline ends. CDR3 length: 16 residues. The germline V gene encodes CDR1 MDHEN and CDR2 SYDVKM. The CDR3 loop is CASSTTLIGMDDEQYF. The CDR3 nucleotides are TGTGCCAGCAGTACCACTCTTATCGGGATGGATGACGAGCAGTACTTC.

V gene TRBV5-6 combines with J gene TRBJ2-1, with D possibly being TRBD2 (5 bases). V was pared by 5 bases and J by 7 bases, with 13 bases between. The germline V gene encodes CDR1 SGHDT and CDR2 YYEEEE. This CDR3 is built from 13 residues. The CDR3 bases are TGTGCCAGCAGTCTAACTAGGCTAAATGAGCAGTTCTTC. Its translation is CASSLTRLNEQFF.

Only a few counts were recorded for this clone. The chain recombines TRBV7-2 with TRBJ1-2; no reliable D call. The V gene's germline CDR1 is SGHTA and CDR2 FQGNSA. This CDR3 region has 14 residues. Trimming stripped 3 bases from V and 0 bases from J, with 8 bases between. As DNA, the CDR3 is TGTGCCAGCAGCTTCGCAATAACTAACTATGGCTACACCTTC. This gives the protein CASSFAITNYGYTF.

This chain uses TRBV6-5 with TRBJ2-2; 9 bases fit TRBD2. V was clipped by 7 bases and J by 6 bases; unmatched bases: 9. CDR3 length: 15 residues. Germline V gene lookup returns CDR1 MNHEY and CDR2 SVGAGI. CDR3 coding DNA: TGTGCCAGCAAGGAGGTAGCGGGAGTAGCCGGGGAGCTGTTTTTT. Protein product: CASKEVAGVAGELFF.